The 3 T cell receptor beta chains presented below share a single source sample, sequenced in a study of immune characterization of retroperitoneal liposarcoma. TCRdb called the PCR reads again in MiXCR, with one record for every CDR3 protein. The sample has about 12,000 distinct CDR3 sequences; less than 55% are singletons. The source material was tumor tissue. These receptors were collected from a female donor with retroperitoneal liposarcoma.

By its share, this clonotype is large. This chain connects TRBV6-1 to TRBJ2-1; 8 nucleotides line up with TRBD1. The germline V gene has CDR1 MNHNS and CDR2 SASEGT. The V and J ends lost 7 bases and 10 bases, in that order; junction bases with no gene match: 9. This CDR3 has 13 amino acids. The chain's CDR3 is CASIGQGAYEQFF. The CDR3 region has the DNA TGTGCCAGCATTGGACAGGGAGCCTACGAGCAGTTCTTC.

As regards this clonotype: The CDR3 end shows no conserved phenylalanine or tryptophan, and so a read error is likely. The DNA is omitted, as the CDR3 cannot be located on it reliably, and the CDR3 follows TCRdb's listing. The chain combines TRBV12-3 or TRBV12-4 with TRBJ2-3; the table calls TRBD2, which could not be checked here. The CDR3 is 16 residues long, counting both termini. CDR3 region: CASSDPTSGRRGTQYS.

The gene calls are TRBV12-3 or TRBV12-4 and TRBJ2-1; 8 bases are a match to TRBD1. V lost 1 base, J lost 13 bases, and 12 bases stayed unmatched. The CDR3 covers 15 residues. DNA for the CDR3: TGTGCCAGCAGTTTAGGACAGGGGATTCAAGAGACCCAGTTCTTC. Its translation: CASSLGQGIQETQFF.